These 12 T cell receptor beta chains came from one sample sequenced in a study of T cells in Graves' hyperthyroidism and ophthalmopathy. Amplification targeted TCR beta CDR3 regions from RNA transcripts. HTBI primers were the set used in a first-round RT-PCR of the TCR CDR3. TCRdb reprocessed the multiplex PCR reads with MiXCR, giving one entry per CDR3 protein. The top ten clones hold about a sixth of a sample with under 750,000 distinct CDR3 sequences, under 20% of them seen once. Material for sequencing was blood. All receptors derive from a woman aged 50 to 60 with Graves' hyperthyroidism that later progressed to Graves' ophthalmopathy.

This clonotype was observed a few times. The V gene is TRBV9, the J gene TRBJ2-7; 9 bases fit TRBD1. Germline CDR1 and CDR2: SGDLS and YYNGEE. This CDR3 spans 16 amino acids. V was clipped by 4 bases and J by 4 bases; unmatched bases: 12. The CDR3 region is CASSTYMTGGLYEQYF. CDR3 DNA: TGTGCCAGCAGCACCTATATGACAGGGGGATTATACGAGCAGTACTTC.

This clonotype was counted between two and nine times. The chain joins TRBV2 to TRBJ1-2, with unresolved D. V was clipped by 1 base and J by 5 bases, with 11 bases between them. This CDR3 spans 14 amino acids. CDR1 and CDR2 from the germline V gene are SNHLY and FYNNEI. CDR3 residues: CASSEDGPGYGYTF. The CDR3 nucleotides read TGTGCCAGCAGTGAAGACGGGCCGGGGTATGGCTACACCTTC.

This clonotype has a handful of counts. The CDR3 DNA is TGTGCCAGCAGCCCCCAGGGTGGGGGGCCCGGGAGAGAAGCTTTCTTT. Residues: CASSPQGGGPGREAFF. The chain uses TRBV7-2 and TRBJ1-1; TRBD1 might be the D (6 bases). The CDR3 runs 16 residues. In germline, CDR1 is SGHTA, CDR2 FQGNSA. Trimming shortened V by 5 bases and J by 8 bases, and 24 bases separated the two germline ends. The whole variable domain, remainder taken from reference TRBV7-2 and TRBJ1-1, is GAGVSQSPSNKVTEKGKDVELRCDPISGHTALYWYRQSLGQGLEFLIYFQGNSAPDKSGLPSDRFSAERTGGSVSTLTIQRTQQEDSAVYLCASSPQGGGPGREAFFGQGTRLTVV.

The chain couples TRBV7-2 to TRBJ1-3; D gene uncertain. Germline V CDR1 and CDR2: SGHTA, FQGNSA. The CDR3 runs 16 residues. The ends were cut back, 1 base at V and 0 bases at J, with 10 bases in the middle. This chain's CDR3 is CASSLGPQSSGNTIYF. The DNA for the CDR3 is TGTGCCAGCAGCTTAGGCCCCCAAAGCTCTGGAAACACCATATATTTT.

In this sample, this clonotype turned up many times. The chain has TRBV20-1 and TRBJ2-5, with 16 bases aligning to TRBD2. In germline, CDR1 is DFQATT, CDR2 SNEGSKA (reference sequence). CDR3 length: 17 amino acids. DNA for the CDR3: TGCAGCAGCTCTTCGGAGGGGACTAGCGGGGGGGGCGAGACCCAGTACTTC. Amino acid sequence: CSSSSEGTSGGGETQYF.

This clonotype has only a few counts. This chain joins TRBV20-1 and TRBJ1-1; D possibly corresponds to TRBD1 (5 bases). This CDR3 has 19 amino acids. Germline V lookup: CDR1 DFQATT, CDR2 SNEGSKA (reference sequence). V was clipped by 5 bases and J by 6 bases, with 34 bases between them. DNA of the CDR3: TGCAGTGCTCGCCCCCAACCGTATGTGCAACAGGCAATGCAGGCTGAAGCTTTCTTT. This encodes CSARPQPYVQQAMQAEAFF.

This clonotype was detected only once. This chain connects TRBV27 to TRBJ1-5; D is undetermined. The CDR3 is 17 amino acids. Germline loops: CDR1 MNHEY, CDR2 SMNVEV (reference sequence). The V and J ends lost 5 bases and 4 bases respectively, with 21 bases between them. The CDR3 loop reads CASSQRYNGPRNQPQHF. Here the CDR3 DNA reads TGTGCCAGCAGTCAGAGGTACAATGGACCCAGAAATCAGCCCCAGCATTTT.

This clonotype was picked up a small number of times. This rearrangement joins TRBV5-1 to TRBJ1-2, with D tentatively TRBD1 (6 bases). V was pared by 4 bases and J by 1 base, with 8 bases between. Germline values: CDR1 SGHRS, CDR2 YFSETQ. This CDR3 is built from 13 residues. The CDR3 DNA is TGCGCCAGCAGCAGGGGACATAACTATGGCTACACCTTC. It codes for CASSRGHNYGYTF.

This clonotype was observed a few times. The J gene is TRBJ1-1, the V gene TRBV5-4; TRBD1 agrees at 9 bases. CDR1 SGHNT and CDR2 YYREEE come from the germline V gene (reference sequence). This CDR3 is 15 amino acids long. Trimming cost V 3 bases and J 4 bases; bases outside gene matches: 7. The CDR3 is CASSSTGGSRTEAFF. CDR3 coding DNA: TGTGCCAGCAGCTCGACAGGGGGTAGTCGCACTGAAGCTTTCTTT.

The J gene is TRBJ1-4, the V gene TRBV2; TRBD1 agrees at 8 bases. V lost 4 bases and J lost 7; bases outside the gene matches: 5. Germline CDR1 is SNHLY and CDR2 is FYNNEI. The CDR3 sequence is 14 residues long. CDR3 region: CASSAGTGTEKLFF. The CDR3 DNA reads TGTGCCAGCAGTGCCGGGACAGGCACTGAAAAACTGTTTTTT. The entire variable domain, with the rest obtained from reference TRBV2 and TRBJ1-4, is as follows: EPEVTQTPSHQVTQMGQEVILRCVPISNHLYFYWYRQILGQKVEFLVSFYNNEISEKSEIFDDQFSVERPDGSNFTLKIRSTKLEDSAMYFCASSAGTGTEKLFFGSGTQLSVL.

Notes on this clonotype: A much more abundant neighbour one base away suggests this may be a read error. Since no conserved phenylalanine or tryptophan closes the CDR3, a read error is the likely cause. This chain joins TRBV27 and TRBJ1-1, with 11 bases fitting TRBD1. V gave up 2 bases and J gave up 4 bases; unmatched junction bases: 3. The CDR3 is made up of 15 amino acids. In germline, CDR1 is MNHEY, CDR2 SMNVEV (reference sequence). DNA of the CDR3: TGTGCCAGCAGTTTAAGGACAGGGGGCTTCACTGAAGCTTTCCTT. Its translation is CASSLRTGGFTEAFL.

In this sample, this clonotype turned up many times. The V gene is TRBV2, the J gene TRBJ2-5; 7 nucleotides line up with TRBD2. This CDR3 region has 16 residues. The V gene's germline CDR1 is SNHLY and CDR2 FYNNEI. V trimming: 8 bases; J trimming: 0 bases; junction bases outside the gene matches: 12. CDR3 DNA: TGTGCCAGCCGCTTAGGGAGGCTAGCGGACCAAGAGACCCAGTACTTC. It codes for CASRLGRLADQETQYF.